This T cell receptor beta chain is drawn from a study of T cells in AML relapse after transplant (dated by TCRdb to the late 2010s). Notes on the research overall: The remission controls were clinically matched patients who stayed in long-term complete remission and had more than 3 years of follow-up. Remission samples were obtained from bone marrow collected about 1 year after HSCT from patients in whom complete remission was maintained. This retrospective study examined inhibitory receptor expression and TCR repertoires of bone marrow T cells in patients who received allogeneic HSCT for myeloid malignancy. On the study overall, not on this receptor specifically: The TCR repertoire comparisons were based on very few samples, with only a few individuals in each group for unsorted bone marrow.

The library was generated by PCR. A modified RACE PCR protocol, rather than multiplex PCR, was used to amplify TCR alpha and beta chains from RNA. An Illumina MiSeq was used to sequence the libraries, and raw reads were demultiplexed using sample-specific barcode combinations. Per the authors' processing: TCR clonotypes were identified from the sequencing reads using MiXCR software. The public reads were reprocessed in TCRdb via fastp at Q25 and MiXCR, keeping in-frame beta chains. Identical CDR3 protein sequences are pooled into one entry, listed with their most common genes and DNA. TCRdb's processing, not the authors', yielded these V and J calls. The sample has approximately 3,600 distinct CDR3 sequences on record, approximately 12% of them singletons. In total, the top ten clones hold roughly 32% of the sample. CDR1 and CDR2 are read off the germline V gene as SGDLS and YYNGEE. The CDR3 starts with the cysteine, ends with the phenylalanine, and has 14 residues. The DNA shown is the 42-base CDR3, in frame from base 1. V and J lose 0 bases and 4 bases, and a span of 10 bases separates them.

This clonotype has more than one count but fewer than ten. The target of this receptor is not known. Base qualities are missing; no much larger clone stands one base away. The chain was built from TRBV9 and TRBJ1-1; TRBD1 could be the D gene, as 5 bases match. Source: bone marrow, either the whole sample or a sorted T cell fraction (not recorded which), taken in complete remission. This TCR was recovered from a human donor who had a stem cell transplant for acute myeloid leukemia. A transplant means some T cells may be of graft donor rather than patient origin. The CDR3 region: CASSVADSGTEAFF. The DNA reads TGTGCCAGCAGCGTAGCTGACAGTGGCACTGAAGCTTTCTTT.